This TCR beta chain originates from a study of shared clonotypes between healthy human individuals. Findings and caveats of the study: Rarefaction showed sorted-subset sequencing was incomplete despite large depth.

Naive CD45RA+ and memory CD45RA-negative subsets were split from CD4+ cells. The data were produced by immunoSEQ multiplex PCR, yet TCRdb's version contains in-frame clones alone and is incomplete. The sample lists over a million clones, approximately 76% occurring once. Per germline, CDR1 MNHNS and CDR2 SASEGT. The CDR3 spans 16 residues. The V segment lost 4 bases and the J segment 9 bases; nucleotides outside the gene matches: 14. As regards this clone: The antigen remains undetermined.

The TCR was taken from a man younger than 30 in good health. The material sequenced was memory CD4+ T cells sorted from blood. The subset is: CD45RA-negative fraction. The chain links TRBV6-1 to TRBJ2-1, with TRBD2 matching over 8 bases. The CDR3 here is CASSASLGLVSSEQFF. The CDR3 nucleotides read TGTGCCAGCAGTGCCTCTTTGGGACTAGTATCAAGTGAGCAGTTCTTC.